This entry lists 32 T cell receptor beta chains sequenced from one sample in a study of beta chain features in type 1 diabetes. Sequencing targeted expressed TCRB transcripts, as all isolated RNA had been reverse transcribed. Sequencing used immunoSEQ multiplex PCR; TCRdb keeps in-frame clones, though not all of them. The table records 400,000 to 550,000 clones, 11% of them present only once. What was sequenced was naive CD4+ T cells from blood. The source of these receptors is a woman under 30 in good health.

J is TRBJ1-4 and V is TRBV7-2; a weak D match, TRBD1 (5 bases). The CDR3 has 14 residues. V was cut by 0 bases and J by 7 bases, with 9 bases left in between. The V gene's germline CDR1 is SGHTA and CDR2 FQGNSA. The CDR3 DNA is TGTGCCAGCAGCTTAGCGGGGGGTGTTGAAAAACTGTTTTTT. Encoded protein: CASSLAGGVEKLFF.

This clone was detected a few times. J is TRBJ2-4 and V is TRBV6-6; a weak D match, TRBD1 (5 bases). This CDR3 is built from 14 residues. V lost 6 bases and J lost 8, with 17 bases in between. In germline, CDR1 is MNHNY, CDR2 SVGAGI (reference sequence). Here the CDR3 DNA reads TGTGCCAGCAGAGAGTCAGGGTTTGGGGACATTCAGTACTTC. It specifies CASRESGFGDIQYF.

V is TRBV18 and J is TRBJ2-1, with D maybe TRBD2 (5 bases). Germline V gene lookup returns CDR1 KGHSH and CDR2 LQKENI. V lost 4 bases, J lost 2 bases, and 12 bases lay in between. CDR3 size: 15 residues. CDR3 protein: CASSLGGSTYNEQFF. CDR3 coding DNA: TGTGCCAGCTCACTTGGTGGGAGCACCTACAATGAGCAGTTCTTC.

V usage is TRBV7-9 and J usage is TRBJ2-1; D is undetermined. Germline lookup yields CDR1 SEHNR and CDR2 FQNEAQ (reference sequence). V shed 5 bases and J shed 5 bases, with 10 bases lying between them. The CDR3 has 13 residues. DNA of the CDR3: TGTGCCAGCAGCCCCGCGGCACACAATGAGCAGTTCTTC. Protein: CASSPAAHNEQFF.

This chain connects TRBV7-2 to TRBJ1-2, with 7 bases matching TRBD1. The germline V gene encodes CDR1 SGHTA and CDR2 FQGNSA. The CDR3 has 14 amino acids. The V gene end was trimmed by 3 bases and the J gene end by 5 bases; junction bases not matched to a gene: 6. The CDR3, as DNA: TGTGCCAGCAGCTTGAGGAACAGGGGATATGGCTACACCTTC. The encoded protein is CASSLRNRGYGYTF.

In its sample, this clone was seen a few times. The chain employs TRBV4-3 and TRBJ2-1; D possibly uses TRBD1 or TRBD2 (6 bases each). The CDR3 spans 14 residues. The germline CDR1 and CDR2 sequences are LGHNA and YSLEER. V was shortened by 2 bases and J by 6 bases, with 11 bases between the two germline ends. Written as DNA, the CDR3 is TGCGCCAGCAGCCAACGGGGGCGCGTCAATGAGCAGTTCTTC. It specifies CASSQRGRVNEQFF.

A few counts support this clone. The chain has TRBV21-1 and TRBJ1-5; the table assigns TRBD1, which was not confirmed against the DNA. TRBV21-1 is listed as a pseudogene. There are 15 residues in the CDR3. CDR3 amino acids: CASRGQPYSNQPQHF. CDR3 sequence (DNA): TGTGCCAGCCGAGGACAGCCTTATAGCAATCAGCCCCAGCATTTT.

This clone was seen a handful of times. The CDR3 DNA follows: TGCAGCGTTCTGCAGGGGGGGGCGAACATTCAGTACTTC. Protein: CSVLQGGANIQYF. The gene calls are TRBV29-1 and TRBJ2-4; D may be TRBD1 or TRBD2 (7 bases each). V lost 5 bases and J lost 7, with 15 bases in between. Germline-derived CDR1 and CDR2 are SQVTM and ANQGSEA. The CDR3 runs to 13 residues.

The rearrangement joins TRBV5-1 to TRBJ2-3; 10 bases fit TRBD2. Per the germline V gene, CDR1 is SGHRS and CDR2 is YFSETQ. The junction had 7 bases not matched to a gene; V was cut back by 5 bases and J by 4 bases. The CDR3 totals 15 residues. Here the CDR3 reads CASSPLSGGADTQYF. In DNA form, the CDR3 reads TGCGCCAGCAGTCCCCTAAGCGGGGGGGCAGATACGCAGTATTTT.

This clone was seen only a few times. The chain combines TRBV7-9 with TRBJ1-4; tentatively, D is TRBD1 (6 bases). Germline V gene sequence: CDR1 SEHNR, CDR2 FQNEAQ (reference sequence). Trimming left V 2 bases short and J 8 bases short, with 12 bases between. This CDR3 region has 14 residues. The CDR3 sequence is CASSLTGAAEKLFF. The CDR3 DNA follows: TGTGCCAGCAGCTTAACGGGGGCCGCGGAAAAACTGTTTTTT.

This clone was found a few times. The genes are TRBV30 and TRBJ2-5; D is ambiguous. The CDR3 covers 12 residues. Trimming removed 3 bases at V and 1 base at J, with 6 bases between. From germline, CDR1 is GTSNPN and CDR2 SVGIG (reference sequence). CDR3 sequence: CAWSALQETQYF. CDR3 coding DNA: TGTGCCTGGAGCGCACTCCAAGAGACCCAGTACTTC.

The chain combines TRBV7-9 with TRBJ2-7; no clear D gene. The germline gives CDR1 SEHNR, CDR2 FQNEAQ (reference sequence). This CDR3 is 14 amino acids long. The V end was cut by 2 bases, the J end by 3 bases, with 11 bases between. For the CDR3, the DNA is TGTGCCAGCAGCTTATGGGCGTCGAACTACGAGCAGTACTTC. The encoded protein is CASSLWASNYEQYF.

This clone was picked up a small number of times. V is TRBV15 and J is TRBJ2-6, with D maybe TRBD2 (6 bases). This CDR3 comprises 20 residues. Germline V CDR1 and CDR2: LNHNV, YYDKDF (reference sequence). Between the trimmed V and J ends, which lost 1 base and 0 bases, there was a span of 19 bases. The CDR3: CATSRAKPGLRSSGANVLTF. The CDR3 coding sequence is TGTGCCACCAGCAGAGCTAAGCCGGGACTGCGGAGCTCTGGGGCCAACGTCCTGACTTTC.

The rearrangement uses TRBV19 and TRBJ2-1, with D tentatively TRBD2 (6 bases). The V gene lost 2 bases and the J gene lost 4 bases, with 12 bases spanning the gap. The CDR3 sequence is 15 residues long. Germline assignment: CDR1 LNHDA and CDR2 SQIVND (reference sequence). CDR3 sequence reads: CASSITGTVYNEQFF. The CDR3 DNA sequence: TGTGCCAGTAGTATAACCGGGACTGTTTACAATGAGCAGTTCTTC.

This clone was detected a few times. This chain connects TRBV19 to TRBJ1-5; 7 positions match TRBD1. With V trimmed by 8 bases and J by 3 bases, 13 bases remained unmatched. This CDR3 spans 16 amino acids. CDR1 and CDR2 from the germline V gene are LNHDA and SQIVND (reference sequence). The CDR3 sequence is CASLGPGQIFNQPQHF. In DNA form, the CDR3 reads TGTGCCAGTTTGGGGCCGGGACAGATATTCAATCAGCCCCAGCATTTT.

This clone has more than one count but fewer than ten. The chain uses TRBV2 and TRBJ1-4, with D maybe TRBD1 (5 bases). The CDR3 totals 12 residues. Germline V lookup: CDR1 SNHLY, CDR2 FYNNEI. Trimming stripped 7 bases from V and 6 bases from J, with 9 bases between. CDR3 residues: CASIRVDEKLFF. The CDR3 bases are TGTGCCAGCATCAGGGTGGATGAAAAACTGTTTTTT.

The chain joins TRBV19 to TRBJ2-4, with D perhaps TRBD1 (5 bases). Germline V lookup: CDR1 LNHDA, CDR2 SQIVND (reference sequence). Trimming shortened V by 4 bases and J by 3 bases, and 19 bases separated the two germline ends. CDR3 length: 17 residues. The CDR3 here is CASSTPQGGTSKNIQYF. In DNA form, the CDR3 reads TGTGCCAGTAGTACTCCCCAGGGTGGTACAAGCAAAAACATTCAGTACTTC.

This clone was counted between two and nine times. The V and J genes are TRBV7-8 and TRBJ1-1, with D maybe TRBD1 (5 bases). Germline values: CDR1 SGHVS, CDR2 FQNEAQ. V was clipped by 5 bases and J by 1 base, with 14 bases between them. The CDR3 sequence is 15 residues long. The DNA for the CDR3 is TGTGCCAGCAGCCCCCGGAGACAGCGGAACACTGAAGCTTTCTTT. Protein product: CASSPRRQRNTEAFF. Looking up the rest from reference TRBV7-8 and TRBJ1-1 gives the full variable domain: GAGVSQSPRYKVAKRGQDVALRCDPISGHVSLFWYQQALGQGPEFLTYFQNEAQLDKSGLPSDRFFAERPEGSVSTLKIQRTQQEDSAVYLCASSPRRQRNTEAFFGQGTRLTVV.

J is TRBJ1-1 and V is TRBV29-1; 8 nucleotides agree with TRBD1. With 4 bases clipped from V and 4 bases from J, the junction kept 5 bases outside the gene matches. Germline V gene lookup returns CDR1 SQVTM and CDR2 ANQGSEA. The CDR3 covers 13 residues. The CDR3 coding sequence is TGCAGCGTTGGGGACAGGTTAGGCACTGAAGCTTTCTTT. Translation: CSVGDRLGTEAFF.

The rearrangement links TRBV7-9 to TRBJ1-4; D ambiguous. The CDR3 runs to 13 residues. Germline loops: CDR1 SEHNR, CDR2 FQNEAQ (reference sequence). V lost 2 bases and J 2 bases, leaving 3 bases between the germline ends. In DNA form, the CDR3 reads TGTGCCAGCAGCTTATCTACTAATGAAAAACTGTTTTTT. Protein: CASSLSTNEKLFF.

This clone appeared a few times. V and J are TRBV6-1 and TRBJ2-1; perhaps TRBD1 as D (6 bases). The CDR3 is 14 residues long. Trimming stripped 4 bases from V and 1 base from J, with 8 bases between. Germline CDR1 is MNHNS and CDR2 is SASEGT. CDR3: CASSAQGSYNEQFF. Here the CDR3 DNA reads TGTGCCAGCAGTGCCCAGGGGTCCTACAATGAGCAGTTCTTC.

This clone was seen only a few times. CDR3: CASSANSGNTIYF. The CDR3 nucleotides read TGTGCCAGCAGCGCGAACTCTGGAAACACCATATATTTT. This chain joins TRBV13 and TRBJ1-3; no clear D gene. This CDR3 is built from 13 residues. V was clipped by 5 bases and J by 0 bases, with 5 bases between them. The V gene's germline CDR1 is PRHDT and CDR2 FYEKMQ (reference sequence).

The J gene is TRBJ1-2, the V gene TRBV7-2; D may be TRBD1 (5 bases). CDR1 is SGHTA, CDR2 FQGNSA, per germline. The CDR3 spans 13 residues. V was pared by 5 bases and J by 4 bases, with 11 bases between. As DNA, the CDR3 is TGTGCCAGCAGCCTCGGGACCATCTATGGCTACACCTTC. It encodes CASSLGTIYGYTF.

This chain uses TRBV4-3 with TRBJ2-6; D gene uncertain. CDR3 length equals 18 residues. Germline V CDR1 and CDR2: LGHNA, YSLEER. Trimming removed 0 bases at V and 4 bases at J, with 16 bases between. CDR3 residues: CASSQDKARASGANVLTF. CDR3 coding DNA: TGCGCCAGCAGCCAAGATAAGGCAAGGGCATCCGGGGCCAACGTCCTGACTTTC.

This clone was recorded a few times. The chain links TRBV28 to TRBJ1-5, with 9 bases fitting TRBD1. The V segment lost 6 bases and the J segment 3 bases; nucleotides outside the gene matches: 3. Per the germline V gene, CDR1 is MDHEN and CDR2 is SYDVKM. This CDR3 is built from 14 residues. Here the CDR3 reads CASRTQGANQPQHF. The CDR3 nucleotides read TGTGCCAGCAGAACACAGGGGGCCAATCAGCCCCAGCATTTT.

This clone was picked up a small number of times. The chain uses TRBV9 and TRBJ2-7; the match to TRBD2 covers 10 bases. V lost 3 bases, J lost 3 bases, and 3 bases stayed unmatched. Germline V gene data show CDR1 as SGDLS and CDR2 as YYNGEE. This CDR3 spans 14 amino acids. The CDR3 sequence is CASSERLAGYEQYF. The CDR3 coding sequence is TGTGCCAGCAGCGAACGACTAGCGGGCTACGAGCAGTACTTC. The variable domain in full, completed from reference TRBV9 and TRBJ2-7, reads DSGVTQTPKHLITATGQRVTLRCSPRSGDLSVYWYQQSLDQGLQFLIQYYNGEERAKGNILERFSAQQFPDLHSELNLSSLELGDSALYFCASSERLAGYEQYFGPGTRLTVT.

The V and J genes are TRBV6-5 and TRBJ2-5, with 8 bases aligning to TRBD1. V lost 4 bases and J lost 7; bases outside the gene matches: 5. Germline V lookup: CDR1 MNHEY, CDR2 SVGAGI. The CDR3 spans 13 residues. CDR3 DNA sequence: TGTGCCAGCAGTTTTGGACAGGGCAGGACCCAGTACTTC. This sequence encodes CASSFGQGRTQYF.

V and J are TRBV30 and TRBJ1-1, with a weak D call TRBD1 (5 bases). Per germline, CDR1 GTSNPN and CDR2 SVGIG (reference sequence). The CDR3 consists of 12 residues. Trimming removed 0 bases at V and 11 bases at J, with 13 bases between. Here the CDR3 reads CAWSVWRRGAFF. DNA for the CDR3: TGTGCCTGGAGTGTATGGCGGAGGGGCGCTTTCTTT.

This clone turned up a few times. The rearrangement joins TRBV18 to TRBJ1-2; D is perhaps TRBD1 (5 bases). This CDR3 has 12 residues. V lost 3 bases to trimming and J lost 8 bases, with 10 bases between them. The germline CDR1 and CDR2 sequences are KGHSH and LQKENI. The CDR3: CASSPRRGGYTF. The CDR3 region has the DNA TGTGCCAGCTCACCTCGGAGGGGCGGCTACACCTTC. Based on the CDR3 plus reference TRBV18 and TRBJ1-2, the full variable domain is NAGVMQNPRHLVRRRGQEARLRCSPMKGHSHVYWYRQLPEEGLKFMVYLQKENIIDESGMPKERFSAEFPKEGPSILRIQQVVRGDSAAYFCASSPRRGGYTFGSGTRLTVV.

The chain joins TRBV2 to TRBJ2-7, with D possibly being TRBD2 (5 bases). The CDR3 has 12 amino acids. Germline values: CDR1 SNHLY, CDR2 FYNNEI. V lost 8 bases, J lost 2 bases, and 10 bases lay in between. CDR3 in amino acids: CASCRDTYEQYF. In DNA form, the CDR3 reads TGTGCCAGCTGCCGGGATACCTACGAGCAGTACTTC.

The chain uses TRBV10-2 and TRBJ1-2, with D tentatively TRBD1 (6 bases). Germline values: CDR1 WSHSY, CDR2 SAAADI. The CDR3 length is 12 residues. The V end was cut by 6 bases, the J end by 8 bases, with 13 bases between. The chain's CDR3 is CASSEAQGGYTF. CDR3 coding DNA: TGCGCCAGCAGCGAAGCCCAGGGGGGCTACACCTTC.

The J gene is TRBJ2-3, the V gene TRBV10-3; TRBD2 might be the D (6 bases). Trimming removed 6 bases at V and 1 base at J, with 17 bases between. Per the germline V gene, CDR1 is ENHRY and CDR2 is SYGVKD. The CDR3 covers 16 residues. The CDR3 sequence: CAISNAVGGGTDTQYF. The CDR3 coding sequence is TGTGCCATCAGCAACGCGGTCGGGGGAGGCACAGATACGCAGTATTTT.